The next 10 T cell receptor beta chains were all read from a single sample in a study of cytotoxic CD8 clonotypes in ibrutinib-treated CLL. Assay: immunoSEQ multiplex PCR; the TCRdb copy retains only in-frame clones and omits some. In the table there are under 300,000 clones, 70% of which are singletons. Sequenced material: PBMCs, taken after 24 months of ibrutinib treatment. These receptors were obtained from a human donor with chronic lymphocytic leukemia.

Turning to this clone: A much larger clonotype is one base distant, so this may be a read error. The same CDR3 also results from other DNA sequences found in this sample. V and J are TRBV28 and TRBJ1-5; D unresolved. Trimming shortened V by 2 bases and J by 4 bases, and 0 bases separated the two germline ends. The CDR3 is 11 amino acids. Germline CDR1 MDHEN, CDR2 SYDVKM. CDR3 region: CASSLNQPQHF. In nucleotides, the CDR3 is TGTGCCAGCAGTTTAAATCAGCCCCAGCATTTT.

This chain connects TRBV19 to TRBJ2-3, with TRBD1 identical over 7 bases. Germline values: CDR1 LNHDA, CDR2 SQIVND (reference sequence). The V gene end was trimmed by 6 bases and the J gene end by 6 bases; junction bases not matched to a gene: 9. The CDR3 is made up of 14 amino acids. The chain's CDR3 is CASRDGQVGDTQYF. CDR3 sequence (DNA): TGTGCCAGTAGAGATGGACAGGTAGGGGATACGCAGTATTTT.

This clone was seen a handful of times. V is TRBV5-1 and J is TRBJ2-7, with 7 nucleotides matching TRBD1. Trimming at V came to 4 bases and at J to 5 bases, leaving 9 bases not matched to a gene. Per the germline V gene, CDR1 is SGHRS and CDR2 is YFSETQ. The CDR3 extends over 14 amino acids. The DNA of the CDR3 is TGCGCCAGCAGCATCGGACAGGCCAGCAACGAGCAGTACTTC. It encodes CASSIGQASNEQYF.

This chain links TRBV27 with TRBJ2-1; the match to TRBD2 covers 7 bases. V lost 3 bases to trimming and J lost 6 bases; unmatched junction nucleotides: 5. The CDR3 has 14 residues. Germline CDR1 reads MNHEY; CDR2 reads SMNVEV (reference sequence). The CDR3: CASSLEGRGNEQFF. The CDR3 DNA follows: TGTGCCAGCAGTTTGGAGGGGAGGGGCAATGAGCAGTTCTTC.

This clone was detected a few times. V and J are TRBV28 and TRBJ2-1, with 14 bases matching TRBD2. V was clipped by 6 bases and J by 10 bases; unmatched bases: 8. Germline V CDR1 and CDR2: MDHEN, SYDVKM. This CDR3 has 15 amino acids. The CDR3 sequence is CASRPGLAGVGEQFF. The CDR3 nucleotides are TGTGCCAGCAGACCGGGACTAGCGGGAGTGGGAGAGCAGTTCTTC.

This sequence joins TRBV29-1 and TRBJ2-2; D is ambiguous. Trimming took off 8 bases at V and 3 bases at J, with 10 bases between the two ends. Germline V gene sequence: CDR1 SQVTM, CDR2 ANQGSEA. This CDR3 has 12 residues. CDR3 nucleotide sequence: TGCAGCTCCAATCGGGACACCGGGGAGCTGTTTTTT. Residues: CSSNRDTGELFF.

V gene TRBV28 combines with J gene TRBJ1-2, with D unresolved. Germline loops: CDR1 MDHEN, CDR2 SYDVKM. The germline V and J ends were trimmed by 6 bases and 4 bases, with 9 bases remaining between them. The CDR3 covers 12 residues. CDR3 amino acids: CASSEKLYGYTF. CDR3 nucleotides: TGTGCCAGCAGCGAAAAGCTCTATGGCTACACCTTC.

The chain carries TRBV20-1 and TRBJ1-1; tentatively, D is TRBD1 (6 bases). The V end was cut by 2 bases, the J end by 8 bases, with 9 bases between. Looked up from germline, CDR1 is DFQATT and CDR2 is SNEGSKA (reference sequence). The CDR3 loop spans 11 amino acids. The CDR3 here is CSARWGAEAFF. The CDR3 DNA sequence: TGCAGTGCTAGATGGGGGGCGGAAGCTTTCTTT.

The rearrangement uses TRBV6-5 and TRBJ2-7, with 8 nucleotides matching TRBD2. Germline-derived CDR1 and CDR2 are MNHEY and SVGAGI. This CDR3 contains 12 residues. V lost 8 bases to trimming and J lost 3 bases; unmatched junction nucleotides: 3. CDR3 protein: CASAGGGYEQYF. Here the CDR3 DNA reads TGTGCCAGCGCGGGGGGAGGCTACGAGCAGTACTTC.

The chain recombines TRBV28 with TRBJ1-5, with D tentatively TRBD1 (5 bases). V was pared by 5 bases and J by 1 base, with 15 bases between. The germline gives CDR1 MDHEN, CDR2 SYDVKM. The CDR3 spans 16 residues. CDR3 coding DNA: TGTGCCAGCAGTCCGAGCCAGGGTTTCAGCAATCAGCCCCAGCATTTT. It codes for CASSPSQGFSNQPQHF. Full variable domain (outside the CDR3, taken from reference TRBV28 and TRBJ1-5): DVKVTQSSRYLVKRTGEKVFLECVQDMDHENMFWYRQDPGLGLRLIYFSYDVKMKEKGDIPEGYSVSREKKERFSLILESASTNQTSMYLCASSPSQGFSNQPQHFGDGTRLSIL.